A selection of T cell receptor beta chains follows, all from one sample in a study of blood T cells in healthy people across ages. One entry per CDR3 protein, called by TCRdb with MiXCR from the 5' RACE reads. Seen here are around 1.5 million distinct CDR3 sequences, around 55% observed once, and the top ten hold 6.5% to 8%. What was sequenced was blood. The receptors shown here come from a man aged 18-30 years in good health. The CDR3 runs from the conserved cysteine through the conserved F or W. Each record gives: clone size, V gene, D gene, J gene, CDR3 length, CDR3 protein, CDR3 DNA. A D gene is named only where the DNA matches it firmly. Expanded clones are given a class, and other clones once, few, many or no size at all.

abundance: few
v_gene: TRBV21-1
d_gene: -
j_gene: TRBJ2-5
len: 10
CDR3aa: CASNYSTQYF
CDR3nt: TGTGCCAGCAATTATTCGACCCAGTACTTC

abundance: -
v_gene: TRBV7-8
d_gene: TRBD1
j_gene: TRBJ2-7
len: 14
CDR3aa: CASSLRDRYYEQYF
CDR3nt: TGTGCCAGCAGCTTACGGGACAGATACTACGAGCAGTACTTC

abundance: few
v_gene: TRBV5-1
d_gene: -
j_gene: TRBJ2-5
len: 12
CDR3aa: CASRGTEETQYF
CDR3nt: TGCGCCAGCAGGGGGACGGAAGAGACCCAGTACTTC

abundance: -
v_gene: TRBV3-1
d_gene: -
j_gene: TRBJ2-5
len: 14
CDR3aa: CASSQDKAQGTQYF
CDR3nt: TGTGCCAGCAGCCAAGATAAGGCTCAAGGGACCCAGTACTTC

abundance: -
v_gene: TRBV20-1
d_gene: -
j_gene: TRBJ2-2
len: 13
CDR3aa: CSARDFETGELFF
CDR3nt: TGCAGTGCTAGAGATTTTGAGACCGGGGAGCTGTTTTTT

abundance: few
v_gene: TRBV6-4
d_gene: -
j_gene: TRBJ2-5
len: 13
CDR3aa: CASSDYAGETQYF
CDR3nt: TGTGCCAGCAGTGACTACGCCGGAGAGACCCAGTACTTC

abundance: few
v_gene: TRBV2
d_gene: TRBD1
j_gene: TRBJ2-2
len: 15
CDR3aa: CASTRQGSNTGELFF
CDR3nt: TGTGCCAGCACTCGACAGGGGTCGAACACCGGGGAGCTGTTTTTT

abundance: -
v_gene: TRBV15
d_gene: TRBD1
j_gene: TRBJ1-2
len: 16
CDR3aa: CATSSYRGEFDYGYTF
CDR3nt: TGTGCCACCAGCAGCTACAGGGGGGAATTCGACTATGGCTACACCTTC

abundance: few
v_gene: TRBV28
d_gene: -
j_gene: TRBJ1-2
len: 16
CDR3aa: CASRPQIRVEDYGYTF
CDR3nt: TGTGCCAGCAGGCCTCAAATCAGGGTCGAAGACTATGGCTACACCTTC

abundance: -
v_gene: TRBV2
d_gene: -
j_gene: TRBJ1-5
len: 13
CDR3aa: CASSDMSNQPQHF
CDR3nt: TGTGCCAGCAGTGACATGAGCAATCAGCCCCAGCATTTT

abundance: -
v_gene: TRBV5-1
d_gene: TRBD2
j_gene: TRBJ2-7
len: 15
CDR3aa: CASTRLAGGSYEQYF
CDR3nt: TGCGCCAGCACTCGGTTAGCGGGGGGATCCTACGAGCAGTACTTC

abundance: few
v_gene: TRBV10-2
d_gene: TRBD2
j_gene: TRBJ2-7
len: 15
CDR3aa: CASSGPGTNSYEQYF
CDR3nt: TGCGCCAGCAGTGGCCCCGGGACTAACTCCTACGAGCAGTACTTC

abundance: -
v_gene: TRBV12-3/TRBV12-4
d_gene: -
j_gene: TRBJ2-7
len: 12
CDR3aa: CASSLLTTEQYF
CDR3nt: TGTGCCAGCAGTTTGTTGACAACTGAGCAGTACTTC